The 2 T cell receptor beta chains reported below all come from one sample, sequenced in a study of CD8 T cells in ankylosing spondylitis. Broader study findings: Blood from ankylosing spondylitis patients appeared to carry a characteristic eight-variant TCR beta motif.

These receptors have no known antigen. TCRdb independently ran MiXCR on the 5' RACE reads; one entry per CDR3 protein. Among 750,000 to 850,000 distinct CDR3 sequences listed, roughly 10% were seen once. The sequenced sample was blood, either unsorted or a sorted T cell fraction (not recorded which). These receptor sequences come from a male donor with ankylosing spondylitis.

In its sample, this clonotype was seen a few times. This sequence joins TRBV12-3 or TRBV12-4 and TRBJ2-5; D remains unclear. The CDR3 consists of 14 residues. Between the trimmed V and J ends, which lost 1 base and 1 base, there was a span of 7 bases. CDR3 sequence reads: CASSLEGIQETQYF. CDR3 DNA sequence: TGTGCCAGCAGTTTAGAAGGAATCCAAGAGACCCAGTACTTC.

The chain joins TRBV10-3 to TRBJ2-1; D gene uncertain. This CDR3 spans 12 amino acids. In germline, CDR1 is ENHRY, CDR2 SYGVKD. The V gene lost 5 bases and the J gene lost 8 bases, with 10 bases spanning the gap. The CDR3 nucleotides read TGTGCCATCAGTAAACTGGGCGATGAGCAGTTCTTC. Translation gives CAISKLGDEQFF.